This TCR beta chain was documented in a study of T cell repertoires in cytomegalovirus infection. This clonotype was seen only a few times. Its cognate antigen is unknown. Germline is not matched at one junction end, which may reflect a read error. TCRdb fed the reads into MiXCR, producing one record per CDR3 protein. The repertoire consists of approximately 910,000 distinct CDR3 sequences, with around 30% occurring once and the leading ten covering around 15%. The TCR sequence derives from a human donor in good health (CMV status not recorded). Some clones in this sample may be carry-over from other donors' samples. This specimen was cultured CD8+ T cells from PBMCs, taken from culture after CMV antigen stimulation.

The CDR3 loop is CASNQGGLGYGYTF. In DNA, the CDR3 is TGCGCCAGCAACCAAGGGGGATTGGGATATGGCTACACCTTC. The V and J genes are TRBV4-1 and TRBJ1-2, with a weak D call TRBD1 (6 bases). The CDR3 is 14 residues long. The germline CDR1 and CDR2 sequences are MGHRA and YSYEKL.